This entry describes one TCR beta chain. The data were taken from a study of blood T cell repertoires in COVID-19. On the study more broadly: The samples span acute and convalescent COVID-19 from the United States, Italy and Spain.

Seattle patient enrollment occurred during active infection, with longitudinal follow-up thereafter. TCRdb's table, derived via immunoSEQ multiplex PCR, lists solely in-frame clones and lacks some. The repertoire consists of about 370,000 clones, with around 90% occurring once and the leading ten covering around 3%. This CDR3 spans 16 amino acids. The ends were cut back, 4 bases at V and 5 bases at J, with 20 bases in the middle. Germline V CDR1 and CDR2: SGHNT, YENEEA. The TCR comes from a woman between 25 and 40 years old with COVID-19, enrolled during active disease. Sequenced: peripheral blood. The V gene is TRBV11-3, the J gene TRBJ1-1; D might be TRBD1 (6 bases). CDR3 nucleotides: TGTGCCAGCAGCTCCTTCCCAACAGGGACGCAGACTGAAGCTTTCTTT. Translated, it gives CASSSFPTGTQTEAFF.